This T cell receptor beta chain came from a study of T cell repertoires in cytomegalovirus infection. Overall study: CMV epitopes that were recently identified and HLA-C-restricted were used alongside well-studied HLA-B-restricted ones. Public signatures in TCR beta pointed to CMV infection and matching HLA type. Study-wide results and caveats: Clonotype analysis showed dominance of the ex vivo response by HLA-C-restricted CMV-specific TCR beta clonotypes.

Points on this clonotype: The target antigen is unknown.

In TCRdb, the reads were re-called with MiXCR into one record per CDR3 protein. Of around 69,000 distinct CDR3 sequences in the sample, more than 25% were seen once. The CDR3 loop spans 14 amino acids. The V segment lost 6 bases and the J segment 6 bases; nucleotides outside the gene matches: 6. Germline values: CDR1 MNHNS, CDR2 SASEGT. The V call is TRBV6-1, the J call TRBJ1-5; 9 nucleotides agree with TRBD1. Sample: CD8+ T cells from cultured PBMCs, taken from culture after CMV antigen stimulation. This TCR came from a human donor in good health (CMV status not recorded). Some clones in this sample may be carry-over from other donors' samples. The CDR3 DNA sequence: TGTGCCAGCAGCGGGACAGGGCTCGGTCAGCCCCAGCATTTT. It codes for CASSGTGLGQPQHF.